This TCR beta chain was sequenced during a study of T cell repertoires in cytomegalovirus infection (dated by TCRdb to the late 2010s). Broadly, across the study: Because public TCR beta signatures pointed to carriage of CMV infection together with the matching HLA type, the HLA type of each donor mattered for the analysis.

In the germline V gene, CDR1 corresponds to SNHLY and CDR2 to FYNNEI. V drops 5 bases and J drops 6 bases, leaving 17 bases in between. From the cysteine through the phenylalanine, the CDR3 covers 15 amino acids. The sequence is cut down to CDR3 DNA, 45 bases in frame from base 1. Instrument used: Illumina HiSeq 1500. TCRdb reprocessed the public reads (quality trimming at Q25 with fastp, clone calling with MiXCR) and kept in-frame beta chains. Entries that share a CDR3 protein sequence are merged under the most common genes and DNA. Within this sample are about 130,000 distinct CDR3 sequences, with 20% to 30% of them counted one time only. The top ten clones comprise 34% of the sample. Study-wide conclusions, independent of this receptor: The ex vivo response was dominated by HLA-C-restricted CMV-specific TCR beta clonotypes, which also provided the single most frequent clonotype in two of eight donors. In both this cohort and an independent cohort of some 350 donors, the cumulative frequency of public TCR beta family members distinguished carriers of CMV infection plus the relevant HLA type.

With regard to this clonotype: There is no known antigen for this receptor. No base quality values were provided; no much bigger clone lies one nucleotide off.

The clonotype comes from a human donor in good health (CMV status not recorded). Some clones in this sample may be carry-over from other donors' samples. The specimen was PBMCs, sequenced either directly or after in vitro stimulation (not recorded which). Rearrangement joined TRBV2 to TRBJ1-5; a weak D assignment points to TRBD1 (6 bases agree). The sequence in DNA is TGTGCCAGCAGTACTCTAGGGGGGGGCACTCAGCCCCAGCATTTT. Its product reads: CASSTLGGGTQPQHF.